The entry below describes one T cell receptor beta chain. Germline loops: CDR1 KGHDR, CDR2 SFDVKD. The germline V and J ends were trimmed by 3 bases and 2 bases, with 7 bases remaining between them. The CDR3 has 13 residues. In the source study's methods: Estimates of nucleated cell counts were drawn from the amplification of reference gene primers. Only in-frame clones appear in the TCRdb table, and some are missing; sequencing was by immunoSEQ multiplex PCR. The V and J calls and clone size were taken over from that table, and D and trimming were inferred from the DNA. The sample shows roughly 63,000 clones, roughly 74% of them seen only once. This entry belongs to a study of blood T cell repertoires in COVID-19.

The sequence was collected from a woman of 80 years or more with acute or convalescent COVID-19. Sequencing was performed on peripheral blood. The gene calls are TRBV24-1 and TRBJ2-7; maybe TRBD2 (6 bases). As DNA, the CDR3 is TGTGCCACCAGTGATACGGGAGCCTACGAGCAGTACTTC. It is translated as CATSDTGAYEQYF.